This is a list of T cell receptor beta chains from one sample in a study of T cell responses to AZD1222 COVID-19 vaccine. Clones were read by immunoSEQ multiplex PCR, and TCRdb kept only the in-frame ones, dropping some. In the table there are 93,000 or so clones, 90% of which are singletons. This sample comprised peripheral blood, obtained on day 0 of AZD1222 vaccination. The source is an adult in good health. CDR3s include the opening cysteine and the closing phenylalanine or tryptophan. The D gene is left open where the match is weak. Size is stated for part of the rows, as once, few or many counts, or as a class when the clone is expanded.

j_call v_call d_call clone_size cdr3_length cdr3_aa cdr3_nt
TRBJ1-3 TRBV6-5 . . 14 CASSSGVSGNTIYF TGTGCCAGCAGTTCAGGGGTCTCTGGAAACACCATATATTTT
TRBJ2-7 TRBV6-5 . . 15 CASSYSRGYQYEQYF TGTGCCAGCAGTTACTCGAGAGGGTACCAATACGAGCAGTACTTC
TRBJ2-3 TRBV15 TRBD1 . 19 CATSPWGGQGSRITDTQYF TGTGCCACCAGCCCCTGGGGGGGACAGGGAAGCCGTATCACAGATACGCAGTATTTT
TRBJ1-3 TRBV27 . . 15 CASRDSSFSGNTIYF TGTGCCAGCAGGGACAGTTCCTTCTCTGGAAACACCATATATTTT
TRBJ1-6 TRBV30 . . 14 CAWSSRGSDSPLHF TGTGCCTGGAGTTCGAGGGGCTCGGATTCACCCCTCCACTTT
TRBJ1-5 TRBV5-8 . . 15 CASSFWQGRGQPQHF TGTGCCAGCAGCTTCTGGCAGGGACGAGGTCAGCCCCAGCATTTT
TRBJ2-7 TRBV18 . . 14 CASSPTEGRYEQYF TGTGCCAGCTCACCGACTGAGGGGAGGTACGAGCAGTACTTC
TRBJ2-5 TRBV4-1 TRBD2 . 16 CASSQEGLAGGETQYF TGCGCCAGCAGCCAAGAAGGGCTAGCGGGGGGAGAGACCCAGTACTTC
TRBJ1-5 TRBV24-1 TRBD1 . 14 CATSGGQGNQPQHF TGTGCCACCAGTGGTGGACAGGGGAATCAGCCCCAGCATTTT
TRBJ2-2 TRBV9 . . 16 CASSPRPVTNTGELFF TGTGCCAGCAGCCCACGACCGGTGACGAACACCGGGGAGCTGTTTTTT
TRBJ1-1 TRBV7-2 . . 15 CASSPFWGLGTEAFF TGTGCCAGCAGCCCGTTTTGGGGGTTAGGCACTGAAGCTTTCTTT
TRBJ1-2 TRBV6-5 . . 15 CASSYSISGGYGYTF TGTGCCAGCAGTTACTCGATTTCAGGTGGATATGGCTACACCTTC
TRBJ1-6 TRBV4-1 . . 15 CASSQGGATGSPLHF TGCGCCAGCAGCCAAGGAGGAGCCACGGGATCACCCCTCCACTTT
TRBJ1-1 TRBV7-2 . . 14 CASSLAGMNTEAFF TGTGCCAGCAGCTTAGCCGGGATGAACACTGAAGCTTTCTTT
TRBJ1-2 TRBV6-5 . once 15 CASSYLPGGAYGYTF TGTGCCAGCAGTTACCTCCCCGGGGGGGCCTATGGCTACACCTTC
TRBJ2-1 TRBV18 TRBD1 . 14 CASSPMKQGNEQFF TGTGCCAGCTCACCGATGAAACAGGGGAACGAGCAGTTCTTC
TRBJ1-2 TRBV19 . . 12 CASSPGGYGYTF TGTGCCAGTAGCCCCGGCGGGTATGGCTACACCTTC
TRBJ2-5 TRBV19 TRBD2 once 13 CASSLAGDETQYF TGTGCCAGTAGTCTAGCGGGGGACGAGACCCAGTACTTC
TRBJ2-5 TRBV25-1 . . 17 CASEAAPGIHNQETQYF TGTGCCAGCGAGGCGGCCCCGGGCATCCATAACCAAGAGACCCAGTACTTC
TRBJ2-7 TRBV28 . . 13 CASKGRSSYEQYF TGTGCCAGCAAGGGAAGGTCGTCCTACGAGCAGTACTTC
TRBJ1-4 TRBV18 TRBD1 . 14 CASSDRASNEKLFF TGTGCCAGCTCAGACAGGGCGTCGAATGAAAAACTGTTTTTT
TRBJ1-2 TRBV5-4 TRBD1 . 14 CASSLWGQGTSYTF TGTGCCAGCAGCTTGTGGGGACAGGGCACGAGCTACACCTTC
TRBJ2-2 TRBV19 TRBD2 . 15 CASRPLRGKRWELFF TGTGCCAGTAGACCCCTGCGGGGGAAACGCTGGGAGCTGTTTTTT
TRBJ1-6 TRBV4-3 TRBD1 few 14 CASSEGTGYSPLHF TGCGCCAGCAGCGAGGGGACAGGGTATTCACCCCTCCACTTT
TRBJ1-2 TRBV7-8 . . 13 CASSSRVNYGYTF TGTGCCAGCAGCTCGCGGGTGAACTATGGCTACACCTTC
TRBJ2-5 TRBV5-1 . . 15 CASSPWDSSRETQYF TGCGCCAGCAGCCCATGGGACTCCTCACGAGAGACCCAGTACTTC
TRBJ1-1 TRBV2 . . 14 CASSEYGPNTEAFF TGTGCCAGCAGTGAATATGGACCGAACACTGAAGCTTTCTTT
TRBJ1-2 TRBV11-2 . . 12 CASSSAGRGYTF TGTGCCAGCAGCTCCGCGGGACGTGGCTACACCTTC
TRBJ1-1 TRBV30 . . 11 CAWSEGGLTFF TGTGCCTGGAGTGAGGGGGGGTTGACTTTCTTT
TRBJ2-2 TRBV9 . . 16 CASSGGRRSGLGELFF TGTGCCAGCAGCGGCGGCCGTAGATCAGGCTTGGGGGAGCTGTTTTTT
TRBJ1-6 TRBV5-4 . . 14 CASSYGGLESPLHF TGTGCCAGCAGCTATGGGGGTTTGGAGTCACCCCTCCACTTT
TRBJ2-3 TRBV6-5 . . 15 CASSPPWTGTDTQYF TGTGCCAGCAGTCCGCCGTGGACAGGCACAGATACGCAGTATTTT
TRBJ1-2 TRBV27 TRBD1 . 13 CASRTGGGNGYTF TGTGCCAGTCGGACAGGGGGTGGGAATGGCTACACCTTC